Listed below are T cell receptor beta chains from one sample, sequenced in a study of blood T cell repertoires in COVID-19. Method: immunoSEQ multiplex PCR; TCRdb's copy keeps in-frame clones and lacks some. Of roughly 140,000 clones listed, over 70% are singletons. Sequencing was carried out using peripheral blood. Receptors originate from a man over 45 with active or convalescent COVID-19. Each CDR3 is given with its conserved first and last residue. Each record gives: D gene, clone size, J gene, V gene, CDR3 protein, CDR3 DNA. A D gene is named only where the DNA matches it firmly. Rows give clone size only sometimes, using once, few, many, or a class for an expanded clone.

>NA|NA|TRBJ2-3|TRBV12-3/TRBV12-4
CASSFGSTDTQYF
TGTGCCAGCAGTTTCGGTAGCACAGATACGCAGTATTTT
>NA|NA|TRBJ1-1|TRBV19
CASILEGRTEAFF
TGTGCCAGTATCCTGGAGGGGCGAACTGAAGCTTTCTTT
>TRBD2|NA|TRBJ2-7|TRBV3-1/TRBV3-2
CASSHYWTSGGDEQYF
TGTGCCAGCAGCCACTACTGGACTAGCGGGGGGGACGAGCAGTACTTC
>NA|few|TRBJ2-3|TRBV11-2
CASSLEAEDTQYF
TGTGCCAGCAGCTTAGAAGCCGAGGATACGCAGTATTTT
>NA|NA|TRBJ1-1|TRBV19
CASQGKSTEAFF
TGTGCCAGCCAGGGGAAAAGCACTGAAGCTTTCTTT
>TRBD2|NA|TRBJ2-1|TRBV27
CASSLAGGTYNEQFF
TGTGCCAGCAGTTTAGCGGGAGGGACCTACAATGAGCAGTTCTTC
>NA|once|TRBJ1-6|TRBV19
CATRDQQSPLHF
TGTGCCACCCGGGATCAACAATCACCCCTCCACTTT
>TRBD2|NA|TRBJ2-1|TRBV7-9
CASSPLGALAGKNNEQFF
TGTGCCAGCAGCCCCCTAGGGGCTCTAGCGGGGAAGAACAATGAGCAGTTCTTC
>NA|NA|TRBJ2-3|TRBV5-1
CASSETFSRGTDTQYF
TGCGCCAGCTCAGAGACTTTCAGTCGTGGCACAGATACGCAGTATTTT
>TRBD1|many|TRBJ2-7|TRBV11-2
CASSSSTGGLGEQYF
TGTGCCAGCAGCTCGTCGACAGGGGGCTTGGGGGAGCAGTACTTC